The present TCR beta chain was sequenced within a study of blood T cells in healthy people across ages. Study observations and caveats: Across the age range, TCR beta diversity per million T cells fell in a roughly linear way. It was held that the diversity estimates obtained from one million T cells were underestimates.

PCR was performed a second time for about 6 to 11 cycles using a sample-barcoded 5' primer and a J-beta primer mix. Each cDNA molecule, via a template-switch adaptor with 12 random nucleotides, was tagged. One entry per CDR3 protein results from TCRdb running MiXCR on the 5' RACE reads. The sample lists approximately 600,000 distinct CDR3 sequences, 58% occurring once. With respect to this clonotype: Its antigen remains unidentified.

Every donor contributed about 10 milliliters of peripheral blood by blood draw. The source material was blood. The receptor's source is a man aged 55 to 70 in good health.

Here the CDR3 reads CASGRDRGQETQYF. CDR3 nucleotide sequence: TGTGCCAGCGGACGGGACAGGGGACAAGAGACCCAGTACTTC. The chain links TRBV21-1 to TRBJ2-5; TRBD1 was called by the table and not checked on the DNA. TRBV21-1 is given as a pseudogene. CDR3 length equals 14 residues.